This TCR beta chain is from a study of shared clonotypes between healthy human individuals. Whole-study context: The plates for each donor numbered three CD4 naive, three CD4 memory, two CD8 naive and one CD8 memory.

Each subset's genomic DNA was shared equally among a number of immunoSEQ plates. Sequencing used immunoSEQ multiplex PCR; TCRdb keeps in-frame clones, though not all of them. The sample carries over 1.5 million clones, under 99% recorded once. Worth noting for this clone: Its target is unknown.

Study conclusions and caveats: Around 5% of naive CD4 clonotypes were common to a handful of donors. Naive subsets tended to show greater estimated richness than memory subsets.

The CDR3 consists of 13 residues. CDR1 SGHNT and CDR2 YENEEA come from the germline V gene. The V end was cut by 4 bases, the J end by 4 bases, with 9 bases between. Sequenced input: naive CD4+ T cells sorted from blood. Sample subset: CD45RA+ positively selected. The TCR sequence derives from a man aged 30 to 39 in good health. This sequence joins TRBV11-3 and TRBJ2-3; D may be TRBD1 (5 bases). The CDR3 DNA sequence: TGTGCCAGCAGCTCAGGGCAGGCAGATACGCAGTATTTT. As protein: CASSSGQADTQYF.